One sample yielded the 15 T cell receptor beta chains listed below, sequenced in a study of blood T cells in healthy people across ages. A second PCR of roughly 7 to 11 cycles used a sample-barcoded 5' primer and a J-beta primer mix. One entry per CDR3 protein results from TCRdb running MiXCR on the 5' RACE reads. The sample lists about 970,000 distinct CDR3 sequences, roughly 51% occurring once. The material sequenced was blood. Source of these receptors: a woman aged 60-75 years in good health.

The rearrangement joins TRBV20-1 to TRBJ2-7, with TRBD1 matching 8 bases. V shed 1 base, J shed 2 bases, and the junction held 4 bases outside the gene matches. This CDR3 comprises 14 residues. The germline V gene has CDR1 DFQATT and CDR2 SNEGSKA (reference sequence). CDR3 protein: CSARGTGWTYEQYF. Written as DNA, the CDR3 is TGCAGTGCTAGAGGGACAGGGTGGACCTACGAGCAGTACTTC.

This clonotype occurred a few times. This sequence joins TRBV28 and TRBJ2-3; perhaps TRBD2 as D (6 bases). CDR3 length: 14 amino acids. The V end lost 6 bases, the J end lost 5 bases, and 15 bases lay between the germline ends. CDR1 MDHEN and CDR2 SYDVKM come from the germline V gene. CDR3 nucleotides: TGTGCCAGCAGGGCGCCCCGGCGGGGAGATACGCAGTATTTT. Amino acid sequence: CASRAPRRGDTQYF. The variable domain in full, completed from reference TRBV28 and TRBJ2-3, reads DVKVTQSSRYLVKRTGEKVFLECVQDMDHENMFWYRQDPGLGLRLIYFSYDVKMKEKGDIPEGYSVSREKKERFSLILESASTNQTSMYLCASRAPRRGDTQYFGPGTRLTVL.

With regard to this clonotype: At one of its ends the junction is not consistent with the germline gene, which may arise from a read error. V usage is TRBV10-1 and J usage is TRBJ2-7; 8 bases map to TRBD2. The CDR3 consists of 14 residues. The germline gives CDR1 WNHNN, CDR2 SYGVQD (reference sequence). CDR3 sequence (DNA): TGCACCAGCAGTGATCTAGCGGGTTCCTACGAGCAGTACTTC. Translated, it gives CTSSDLAGSYEQYF.

In this sample, this clonotype turned up a few times. The chain uses TRBV3-1 and TRBJ2-4; tentatively, D is TRBD2 (5 bases). Matching the DNA end better, TRBJ2-7 makes the J call doubtful. Germline-derived CDR1 and CDR2 are LGHDT and YNNKEL (reference sequence). The CDR3 has 14 residues. For the CDR3, the DNA is TGTGCCAGCAGCCAAGAATTGCCTAGCTCCGAGCAGTACTTC. The encoded protein is CASSQELPSSEQYF.

The rearrangement joins TRBV20-1 to TRBJ2-5; D is perhaps TRBD2 (6 bases). V lost 4 bases and J lost 11, with 23 bases in between. Germline V gene data show CDR1 as DFQATT and CDR2 as SNEGSKA (reference sequence). The CDR3 is 14 residues long. CDR3 nucleotide sequence: TGCAGTGCTAAGGTGGGACTGGGCTACAATGAGCAGTACTTC. It yields the protein CSAKVGLGYNEQYF.

This sequence joins TRBV2 and TRBJ2-2, with D tentatively TRBD2 (6 bases). The CDR3 length is 15 residues. V lost 3 bases to trimming and J lost 4 bases, with 12 bases between them. The V gene's germline CDR1 is SNHLY and CDR2 FYNNEI. The DNA for the CDR3 is TGTGCCAGCAGTGAGGACGGGAGTAGCACCGGGGAGCTGTTTTTT. Translated: CASSEDGSSTGELFF.

The chain couples TRBV3-1 to TRBJ2-7; 8 positions match TRBD2. The CDR3 runs 15 residues. With V trimmed by 1 base and J by 3 bases, 5 bases remained unmatched. Germline V gene data show CDR1 as LGHDT and CDR2 as YNNKEL (reference sequence). The CDR3 sequence: CASSQGSGGNYEQYF. The CDR3 DNA sequence: TGTGCCAGCAGCCAAGGCAGCGGGGGAAACTACGAGCAGTACTTC.

V gene TRBV25-1 combines with J gene TRBJ2-7; D is perhaps TRBD1 (5 bases). This CDR3 comprises 14 residues. Trimming removed 2 bases from V and 3 bases from J, with 11 bases in between. CDR1 is MGHDK and CDR2 is SYGVNS in the germline V gene. The CDR3 coding sequence is TGTGCCAGCAGTGAACAGGGTGGTATCTACGAGCAGTACTTC. Its translation: CASSEQGGIYEQYF.

This clonotype was seen just once. The chain carries TRBV11-2 and TRBJ2-5, with 10 bases fitting TRBD2. The J segment lost 11 bases and the V segment lost 1 base, leaving 16 bases of the junction unmatched. The CDR3 covers 17 residues. Germline V gene lookup returns CDR1 SGHAT and CDR2 FQNNGV. The CDR3 DNA sequence: TGTGCCAGCAGCTTAGCTTTAGTGCTAGCGGGAGATCGGGAGCAGTACTTC. Its translation: CASSLALVLAGDREQYF.

In its sample, this clonotype was seen once. It is likely a read error, because the conserved phenylalanine at the end of the CDR3 is missing. This rearrangement joins TRBV29-1 to TRBJ2-1; the D is unclear. This CDR3 contains 11 residues. Per germline, CDR1 SQVTM and CDR2 ANQGSEA. Trimming cost V 7 bases and J 5 bases, with 9 bases left between them. CDR3 amino acids: CSARANNEQFL. CDR3 DNA: TGCAGCGCAAGGGCCAACAATGAGCAGTTCTTA.

This clonotype was observed a handful of times. The CDR3 sequence: CSAKGDIYSNQPQHF. The CDR3 nucleotides are TGCAGTGCTAAGGGGGACATCTATAGCAATCAGCCCCAGCATTTT. This chain joins TRBV20-1 and TRBJ1-5; possible D gene TRBD1, 6 bases. This CDR3 is 15 amino acids long. Per germline, CDR1 DFQATT and CDR2 SNEGSKA (reference sequence). Trimming shortened V by 4 bases and J by 0 bases, and 13 bases separated the two germline ends.

The chain has TRBV10-3 and TRBJ2-3; 7 bases map to TRBD2. The junction had 14 bases not matched to a gene; V was cut back by 10 bases and J by 4 bases. The CDR3 has 15 amino acids. Germline-derived CDR1 and CDR2 are ENHRY and SYGVKD. CDR3 sequence: CATGNERDRADTQYF. CDR3 sequence (DNA): TGTGCCACCGGAAACGAGCGGGATCGAGCAGATACGCAGTATTTT.

This clonotype was picked up many times. This chain joins TRBV2 and TRBJ2-5, with D possibly called TRBD1 or TRBD2 (5 bases each). The germline V and J ends were trimmed by 7 bases and 7 bases, with 13 bases remaining between them. This CDR3 has 12 amino acids. CDR1 is SNHLY and CDR2 is FYNNEI in the germline V gene. The CDR3 spells CASTRESRTQYF. In DNA form, the CDR3 reads TGTGCCAGCACCAGGGAGTCGAGGACCCAGTACTTC.

Remarks on this clonotype: One junction end does not reproduce the germline sequence, and a read error may be involved. The chain couples TRBV2 to TRBJ1-2; the D is unclear. CDR1 SNHLY and CDR2 FYNNEI come from the germline V gene. The CDR3 is 14 residues long. The CDR3 DNA is TGTGCCAGCACCGAAACGGACTGGCAATATGGCAACACCTTC. This translates into CASTETDWQYGNTF. Variable domain in full (rest from reference TRBV2 and TRBJ1-2): EPEVTQTPSHQVTQMGQEVILRCVPISNHLYFYWYRQILGQKVEFLVSFYNNEISEKSEIFDDQFSVERPDGSNFTLKIRSTKLEDSAMYFCASTETDWQYGNTFGSGTRLTVV.

This clonotype was counted only a few times. The chain employs TRBV24-1 and TRBJ2-5; weak D call: TRBD1 (6 bases). The germline V and J ends were trimmed by 4 bases and 5 bases, with 13 bases remaining between them. The germline V gene encodes CDR1 KGHDR and CDR2 SFDVKD. The CDR3 loop spans 14 amino acids. The CDR3 is CATSDRRQVETQYF. DNA for the CDR3: TGTGCCACCAGTGACCGAAGACAGGTTGAGACCCAGTACTTC.